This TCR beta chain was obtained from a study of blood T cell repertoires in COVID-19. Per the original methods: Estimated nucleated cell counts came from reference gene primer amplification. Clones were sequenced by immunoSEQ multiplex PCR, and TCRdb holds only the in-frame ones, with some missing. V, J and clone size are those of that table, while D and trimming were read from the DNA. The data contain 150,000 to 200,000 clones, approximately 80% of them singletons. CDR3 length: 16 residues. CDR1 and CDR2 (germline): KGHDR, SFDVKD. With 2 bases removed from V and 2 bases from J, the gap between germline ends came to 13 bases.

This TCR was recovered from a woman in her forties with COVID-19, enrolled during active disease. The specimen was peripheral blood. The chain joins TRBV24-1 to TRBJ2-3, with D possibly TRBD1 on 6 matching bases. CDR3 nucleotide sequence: TGTGCCACCAGTGATTCACAGGGATGGGCCACAGATACGCAGTATTTT. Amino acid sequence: CATSDSQGWATDTQYF.